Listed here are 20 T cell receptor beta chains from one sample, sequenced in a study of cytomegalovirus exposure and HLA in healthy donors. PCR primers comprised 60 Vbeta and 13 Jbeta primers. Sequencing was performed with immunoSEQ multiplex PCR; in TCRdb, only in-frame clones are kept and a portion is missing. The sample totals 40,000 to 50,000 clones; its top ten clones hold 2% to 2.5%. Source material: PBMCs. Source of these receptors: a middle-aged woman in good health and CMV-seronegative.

DNA for the CDR3: TGTGCCAGCAGTCCCCTCCGGGGTTCCAATCAGCCCCAGCATTTT. It is translated as CASSPLRGSNQPQHF. This chain connects TRBV6-5 to TRBJ1-5; unclear D gene. Germline V CDR1 and CDR2: MNHEY, SVGAGI. V lost 5 bases, J lost 3 bases, and 14 bases lay in between. The CDR3 runs to 15 residues.

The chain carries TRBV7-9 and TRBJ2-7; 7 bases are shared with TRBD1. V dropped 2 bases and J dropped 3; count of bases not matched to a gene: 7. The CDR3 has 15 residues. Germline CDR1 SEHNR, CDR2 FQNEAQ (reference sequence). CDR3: CASSLSIDRDYEQYF. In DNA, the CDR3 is TGTGCCAGCAGCTTAAGTATCGACAGGGACTACGAGCAGTACTTC.

DNA of the CDR3: TGTGCCAGCAGCCCTAGCACGGGTGGTGGGGTGTCACCCCTCCACTTT. Encoded protein: CASSPSTGGGVSPLHF. The chain has TRBV7-9 and TRBJ1-6; D is ambiguous. V gave up 5 bases and J gave up 10 bases, with 21 bases separating them. The CDR3 has 16 amino acids. Germline-derived CDR1 and CDR2 are SEHNR and FQNEAQ (reference sequence).

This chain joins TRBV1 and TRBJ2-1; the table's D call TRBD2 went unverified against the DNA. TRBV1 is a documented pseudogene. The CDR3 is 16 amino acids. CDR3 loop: CTSSQDKERENNEQFF. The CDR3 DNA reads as TGCACCAGCAGCCAAGATAAAGAGCGGGAGAACAATGAGCAGTTCTTC.

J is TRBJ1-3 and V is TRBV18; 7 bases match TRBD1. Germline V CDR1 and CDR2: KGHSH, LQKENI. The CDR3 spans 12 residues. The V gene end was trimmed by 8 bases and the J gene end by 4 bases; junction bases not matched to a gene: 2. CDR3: CASGDSGNTIYF. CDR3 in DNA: TGTGCCAGCGGGGACAGCGGAAACACCATATATTTT.

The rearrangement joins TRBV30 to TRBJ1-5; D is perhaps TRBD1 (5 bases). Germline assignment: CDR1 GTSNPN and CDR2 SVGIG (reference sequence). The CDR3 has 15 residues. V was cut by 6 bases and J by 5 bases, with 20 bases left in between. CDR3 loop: CACQMGGLKYQPQHF. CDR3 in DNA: TGTGCCTGCCAAATGGGGGGACTCAAGTATCAGCCCCAGCATTTT. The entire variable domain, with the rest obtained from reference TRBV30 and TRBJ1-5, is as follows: SQTIHQWPATLVQPVGSPLSLECTVEGTSNPNLYWYRQAAGRGLQLLFYSVGIGQISSEVPQNLSASRPQDRQFILSSKKLLLSDSGFYLCACQMGGLKYQPQHFGDGTRLSIL.

CDR3 sequence reads: CASSPGQALTYEQYF. CDR3 in DNA: TGTGCCAGCTCACCAGGGCAGGCGTTAACCTACGAGCAGTACTTC. This rearrangement joins TRBV18 to TRBJ2-7, with unresolved D. The CDR3 sequence is 15 residues long. Germline CDR1 KGHSH, CDR2 LQKENI. The V gene lost 2 bases and the J gene lost 2 bases, with 13 bases spanning the gap.

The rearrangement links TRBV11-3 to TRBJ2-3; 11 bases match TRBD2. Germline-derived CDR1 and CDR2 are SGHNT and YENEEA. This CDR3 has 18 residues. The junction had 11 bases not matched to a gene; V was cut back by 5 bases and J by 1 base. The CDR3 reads CASSRSTLLAGGTDTQYF. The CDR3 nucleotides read TGTGCCAGCAGCCGCTCAACCTTACTAGCGGGGGGCACAGATACGCAGTATTTT.

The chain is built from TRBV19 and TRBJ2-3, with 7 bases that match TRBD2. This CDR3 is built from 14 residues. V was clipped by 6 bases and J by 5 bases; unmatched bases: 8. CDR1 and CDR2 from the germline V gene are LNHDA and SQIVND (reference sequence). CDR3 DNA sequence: TGTGCCAGTAGCCTGGGGCGGGAGATAGATACGCAGTATTTT. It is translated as CASSLGREIDTQYF.

CDR3 in amino acids: CASGLAGYNEQFF. The CDR3 DNA sequence: TGTGCCAGTGGACTAGCGGGTTACAATGAGCAGTTCTTC. The V call is TRBV19, the J call TRBJ2-1, with 11 nucleotides matching TRBD2. The V and J ends lost 8 bases and 4 bases, in that order; junction bases with no gene match: 1. The CDR3 spans 13 residues. Germline V CDR1 and CDR2: LNHDA, SQIVND (reference sequence). The full variable domain, with the rest looked up from reference TRBV19 and TRBJ2-1, is DGGITQSPKYLFRKEGQNVTLSCEQNLNHDAMYWYRQDPGQGLRLIYYSQIVNDFQKGDIAEGYSVSREKKESFPLTVTSAQKNPTAFYLCASGLAGYNEQFFGPGTRLTVL.

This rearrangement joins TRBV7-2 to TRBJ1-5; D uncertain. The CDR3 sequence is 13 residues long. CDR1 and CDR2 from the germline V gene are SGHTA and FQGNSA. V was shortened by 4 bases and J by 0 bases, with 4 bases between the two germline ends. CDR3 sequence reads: CASSSSSNQPQHF. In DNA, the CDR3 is TGTGCCAGCAGCTCGAGTAGCAATCAGCCCCAGCATTTT.

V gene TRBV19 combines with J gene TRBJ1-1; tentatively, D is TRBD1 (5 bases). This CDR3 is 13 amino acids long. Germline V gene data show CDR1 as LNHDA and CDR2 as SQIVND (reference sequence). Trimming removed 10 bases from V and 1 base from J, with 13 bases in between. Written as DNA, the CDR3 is TGTGCCACTAGAGGGGTAGCGAACACTGAAGCTTTCTTT. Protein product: CATRGVANTEAFF. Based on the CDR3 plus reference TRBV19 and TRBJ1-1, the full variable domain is DGGITQSPKYLFRKEGQNVTLSCEQNLNHDAMYWYRQDPGQGLRLIYYSQIVNDFQKGDIAEGYSVSREKKESFPLTVTSAQKNPTAFYLCATRGVANTEAFFGQGTRLTVV.

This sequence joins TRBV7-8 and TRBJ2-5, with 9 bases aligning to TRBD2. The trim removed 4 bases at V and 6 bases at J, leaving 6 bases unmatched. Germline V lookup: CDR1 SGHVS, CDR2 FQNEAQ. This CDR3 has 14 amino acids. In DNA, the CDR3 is TGTGCCAGCAGCTCGGGACTAGCCGACAAGACCCAGTACTTC. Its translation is CASSSGLADKTQYF. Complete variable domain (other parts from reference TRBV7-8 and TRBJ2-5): GAGVSQSPRYKVAKRGQDVALRCDPISGHVSLFWYQQALGQGPEFLTYFQNEAQLDKSGLPSDRFFAERPEGSVSTLKIQRTQQEDSAVYLCASSSGLADKTQYFGPGTRLLVL.

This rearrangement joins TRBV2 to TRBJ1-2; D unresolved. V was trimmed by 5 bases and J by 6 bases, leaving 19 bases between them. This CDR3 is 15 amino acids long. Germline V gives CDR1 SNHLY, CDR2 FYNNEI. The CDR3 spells CASSRATGGFDGYTF. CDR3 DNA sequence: TGTGCCAGCAGTCGAGCCACCGGAGGGTTCGATGGCTACACCTTC.

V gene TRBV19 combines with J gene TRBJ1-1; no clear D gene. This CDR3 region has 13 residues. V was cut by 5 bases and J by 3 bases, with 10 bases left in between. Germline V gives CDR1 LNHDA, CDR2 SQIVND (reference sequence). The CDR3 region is CASSGLRDTEAFF. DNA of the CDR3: TGTGCCAGTAGTGGTCTCCGAGACACTGAAGCTTTCTTT.

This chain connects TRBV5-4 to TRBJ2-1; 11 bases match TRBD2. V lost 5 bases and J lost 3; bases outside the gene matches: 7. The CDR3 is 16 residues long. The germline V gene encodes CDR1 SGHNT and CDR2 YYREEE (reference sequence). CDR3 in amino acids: CASRPGLAENYNEQFF. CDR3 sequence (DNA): TGTGCCAGCAGGCCGGGACTAGCGGAAAACTACAATGAGCAGTTCTTC.

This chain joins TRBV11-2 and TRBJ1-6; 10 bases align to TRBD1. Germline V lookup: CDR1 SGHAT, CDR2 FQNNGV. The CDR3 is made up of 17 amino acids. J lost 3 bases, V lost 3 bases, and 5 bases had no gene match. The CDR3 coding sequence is TGTGCCAGCAGCTTGACAGGGGGCGTCAGCTATAATTCACCCCTCCACTTT. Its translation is CASSLTGGVSYNSPLHF.

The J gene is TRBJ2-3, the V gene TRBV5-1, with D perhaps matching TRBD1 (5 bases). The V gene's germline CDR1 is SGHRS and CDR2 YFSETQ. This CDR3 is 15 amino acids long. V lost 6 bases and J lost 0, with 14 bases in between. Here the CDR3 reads CASNPSGWSTDTQYF. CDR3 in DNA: TGCGCCAGCAATCCTTCAGGGTGGAGCACAGATACGCAGTATTTT.

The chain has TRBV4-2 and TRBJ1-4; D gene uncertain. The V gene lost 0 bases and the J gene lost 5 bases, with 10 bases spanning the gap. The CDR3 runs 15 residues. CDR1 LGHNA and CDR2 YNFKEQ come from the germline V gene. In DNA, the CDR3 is TGTGCCAGCAGCCAAGACGGGGTGAAGAATGAAAAACTGTTTTTT. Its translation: CASSQDGVKNEKLFF.

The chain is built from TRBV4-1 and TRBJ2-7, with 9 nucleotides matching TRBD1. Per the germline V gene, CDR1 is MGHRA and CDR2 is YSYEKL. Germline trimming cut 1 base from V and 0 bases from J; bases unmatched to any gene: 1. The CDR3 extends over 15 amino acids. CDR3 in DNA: TGCGCCAGCAGCCAAGGGACAGGGGACTCCTACGAGCAGTACTTC. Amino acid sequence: CASSQGTGDSYEQYF.